The following is a TCR beta chain sequence with its context. This sample stems from a study of OX40 agonist ivuxolimab in advanced cancers. In the study overall: Prior checkpoint blockade (anti-PD-1, anti-PD-L1 or anti-CTLA-4) was permitted; approximately 40% had it.

Method: immunoSEQ multiplex PCR; TCRdb's copy keeps in-frame clones and lacks some. The data contain some 100,000 clones, about nine tenths of them singletons. Exclusion applied to patients with autoimmune disease history or systemic immunosuppression. This TCR was recovered from an adult with an advanced solid tumor such as melanoma, head and neck, liver or kidney cancer. The material sequenced was CD4+ or CD8+ T cells sorted from blood, taken in a trial of the OX40 agonist ivuxolimab.

The CDR3 bases are TGTGCCAGCAGTGAGACAGGGGGCGAGGATGAGCAGTTCTTC. It yields the protein CASSETGGEDEQFF. This chain links TRBV6-4 with TRBJ2-1, with TRBD1 matching over 10 bases. This CDR3 spans 14 amino acids. Germline V gene lookup returns CDR1 MRHNA and CDR2 SNTAGT. The ends lost 3 bases at V and 8 bases at J; junction bases unmatched: 4.